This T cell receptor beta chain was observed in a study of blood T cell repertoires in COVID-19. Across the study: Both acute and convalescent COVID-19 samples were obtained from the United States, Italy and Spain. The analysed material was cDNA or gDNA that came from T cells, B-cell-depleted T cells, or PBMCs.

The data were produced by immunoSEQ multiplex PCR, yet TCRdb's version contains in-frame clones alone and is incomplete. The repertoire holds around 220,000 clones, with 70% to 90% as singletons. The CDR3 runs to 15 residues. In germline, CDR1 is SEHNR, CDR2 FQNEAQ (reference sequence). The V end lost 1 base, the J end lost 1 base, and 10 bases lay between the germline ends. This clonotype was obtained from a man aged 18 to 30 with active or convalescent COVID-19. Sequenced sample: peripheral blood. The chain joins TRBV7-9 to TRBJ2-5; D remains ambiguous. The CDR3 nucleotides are TGTGCCAGCAGCTTAGATACTCGCTCCCAAGAGACCCAGTACTTC. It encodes CASSLDTRSQETQYF.